The entry that follows covers one T cell receptor (beta chain) sequence. What it binds is not known. This sample is part of a study of a mutant IDH1 vaccine in newly diagnosed glioma. Study-wide context: Vaccination of patients was performed eight times, in weeks 1, 3, 5, 7, 11, 15, 19 and 23. Previous care, which was radiotherapy, temozolomide, or both, most often involved both.

The CDR3 has 16 residues. J was trimmed by 6 bases and V by 0 bases; bases with no gene match: 8. Germline V gives CDR1 MNHEY, CDR2 SMNVEV (reference sequence). Data came from immunoSEQ multiplex PCR; TCRdb stores just in-frame clones and leaves some out. The repertoire has tens of thousands of clones, more than 85% of them found once; the top ten carry just over 0.55%. Specified time point: week 5, during vaccination. Vaccination used 300 ug of mutant IDH1 20-mer peptide per dose, with topical imiquimod. This material consisted of PBMCs, taken from a glioma patient whose treatment included an IDH1 peptide vaccine. The chain uses TRBV27 and TRBJ2-1; 7 positions agree with TRBD2. The sequence derives from a woman aged 45-60 years with glioma. CDR3 DNA: TGTGCCAGCAGTTTATCGGCGGGAGTCATGGGCAATGAGCAGTTCTTC. Its protein product is CASSLSAGVMGNEQFF.